The present T cell receptor beta chain was sequenced within a study of tumor and adjacent non-tumor tissue in lung cancer (dated by TCRdb to between 2018 and 2020). Background on the whole study: Of the cohort, more than ten patients had adenocarcinoma, 2 had squamous cell carcinoma and 1 had small cell lung cancer. The study compared bulk TCRbeta repertoires from lung tumor tissue and matched distant non-tumor lung tissue of roughly 15 lung cancer patients. In total, sequencing yielded 125,075,908 productive TCRbeta reads, which works out to an average of about 4.2 million reads per sample. The approximately 15 enrolled patients, of whom some ten were men and 5 were women, were aged about 30 to 85 years and were diagnosed with TNM stage I to III disease. For each patient, one tumor sample and one normal lung sample were taken, giving approximately 30 paired specimens that underwent TCRbeta CDR3 sequencing. Beyond this particular receptor, the publication reports: A significantly larger cumulative share of the repertoire was made up by the top 100 clones in normal lung than in tumor tissue. TCR diversity was significantly higher in younger patients, and greater tumor TCR diversity was associated with shorter overall survival and shorter disease-free survival. Tumor tissue showed significantly higher TCR diversity (inverse Simpson) than normal lung tissue, at roughly 390 vs 170 (P = 0.0075, Mann-Whitney U test). The methods do not name the sequencing platform or mention unique molecular identifiers. Only approximately 16 patients were included in the cohort, and the need for larger samples and more detailed clinical data was noted by the authors. Because peripheral blood was not sequenced, the blood TCRbeta repertoires of the lung cancer patients in the study went unexamined.

The CDR3 numbers 16 residues from cysteine through phenylalanine. Only the CDR3 portion is preserved as DNA: 48 bases, with reading frame beginning at the first base. CDR1 WSHSY and CDR2 SAAADI were looked up in the germline V gene. The germline V and J ends show losses of 9 bases and 8 bases respectively, and no gene match explains 19 bases of the junction. Libraries were made using multiplex PCR. The run used an Illumina HiSeq 2500. TCRbeta libraries were built by three rounds of nested PCR using primers (Table S4), following protocols modified from ARM-PCR. Before sequencing, PCR products of 200-500 bp were excised from the gel and purified with the QIAquick gel extraction kit. The published analysis was carried out like this. Trimmomatic was used to clean the reads, FLASH was used to merge the reads into complete CDR3 sequences, and MiTCR was used to assign the reads to V(D)J germline segments. Clonal diversity was computed as the inverse Simpson's index with VDJtools. A read counted as productive if the sequence was in-frame and lacked a premature stop codon. TCRdb reprocessed the public reads (quality trimming at Q25 with fastp, clone calling with MiXCR) and kept in-frame beta chains. CDR3 protein duplicates are merged, each entry listing the most common genes and DNA. The V and J calls shown here were made by TCRdb, not taken from the authors' results. The sample yields about 110,000 distinct CDR3 sequences; approximately 80% were counted once. The top ten hold 20% to 25% of the sample.

RNA was isolated from bulk, unsorted tissue, and RNA quality was assessed with a NanoDrop ND-1000 and an Agilent 2100. Donors were newly diagnosed lung cancer patients admitted for thoracic surgery in China between August and November 2014, without prior chemotherapy. Patients with previous radiotherapy or chemotherapy, or with another concurrent cancer, were excluded from the study. Surgical tissue pieces of roughly 1-2.2 cm3 were preserved in RNAlater solution and were kept at -80 degrees C until use. As concerns this clonotype: No antigen is known for it. Per-base quality was not reported, and no clone a single base away is much larger than it.

The specimen sequenced was lung tumor tissue. The TCR sequence derives from a man between 65 and 85 years old with non-small cell lung cancer. This chain joins TRBV10-2 to TRBJ1-5, and TRBD1 aligns with 7 junction nucleotides. The nucleotides are TGCGCCAGGAAAACCTACAGGGGTGGTAGCATTGAGCCCCAGCATTTT. Translated, this gives CARKTYRGGSIEPQHF.